The clone carrying this TCR beta chain appeared a single time. These data are taken from a study of blood T cell repertoires in COVID-19. Looking at the study overall: The origin of the acute and convalescent COVID-19 samples was the United States, Italy and Spain.

Per the authors' pipeline: How many nucleated cells were present was estimated from reference gene primer amplification. Using immunoSEQ multiplex PCR, the repertoire was profiled, and TCRdb retains in-frame clones only, with some absent. Clone size and the V and J calls come from that table; the DNA yielded D and trimming. Among over 150,000 clones listed, more than 65% were seen once. There are 13 residues in the CDR3. CDR1 and CDR2 (germline): SEHNR, FQNEAQ (reference sequence). V lost 3 bases and J lost 3; bases outside the gene matches: 0. V usage is TRBV7-9 and J usage is TRBJ1-1; 8 bases line up with TRBD1. The sequencing sample was made of peripheral blood. The receptor comes from a woman older than 75 with active or convalescent COVID-19. The CDR3 protein is CASSLTGDTEAFF. The CDR3 nucleotides read TGTGCCAGCAGCTTGACAGGGGACACTGAAGCTTTCTTT.